These 14 T cell receptor beta chains were all obtained from the same sample, sequenced in a study of cytomegalovirus exposure and HLA in healthy donors. The PCR had 60 Vbeta and 13 Jbeta primers. TCRdb's table, derived via immunoSEQ multiplex PCR, lists solely in-frame clones and lacks some. The repertoire holds some 76,000 clones, with approximately 72% as singletons. The specimen sequenced was PBMCs. These receptors originate from a woman in her 40s in good health and CMV-seropositive.

This clone was detected only a few times. The rearrangement joins TRBV18 to TRBJ2-1; D is possibly TRBD1 (6 bases). V lost 3 bases, J lost 0 bases, and 15 bases lay in between. Germline V lookup: CDR1 KGHSH, CDR2 LQKENI. The CDR3 consists of 17 residues. The CDR3 DNA reads as TGTGCCAGCTCACCTTATTCAGGGGTTGGCTCCTACAATGAGCAGTTCTTC. Its translation is CASSPYSGVGSYNEQFF. The whole variable domain, remainder taken from reference TRBV18 and TRBJ2-1, is NAGVMQNPRHLVRRRGQEARLRCSPMKGHSHVYWYRQLPEEGLKFMVYLQKENIIDESGMPKERFSAEFPKEGPSILRIQQVVRGDSAAYFCASSPYSGVGSYNEQFFGPGTRLTVL.

The chain links TRBV30 to TRBJ2-3, with no clear D. Trimming left V 7 bases short and J 3 bases short, with 11 bases between. Germline-derived CDR1 and CDR2 are GTSNPN and SVGIG (reference sequence). CDR3 length equals 12 residues. Written as DNA, the CDR3 is TGTGCCTTGTATCCTTCTACAGATACGCAGTATTTT. Translated, it gives CALYPSTDTQYF. Full variable domain (remainder filled in from reference TRBV30 and TRBJ2-3): SQTIHQWPATLVQPVGSPLSLECTVEGTSNPNLYWYRQAAGRGLQLLFYSVGIGQISSEVPQNLSASRPQDRQFILSSKKLLLSDSGFYLCALYPSTDTQYFGPGTRLTVL.

The chain uses TRBV19 and TRBJ1-1; 8 bases fit TRBD1. This CDR3 has 16 amino acids. V lost 6 bases and J lost 1; bases outside the gene matches: 10. Germline assignment: CDR1 LNHDA and CDR2 SQIVND (reference sequence). In DNA form, the CDR3 reads TGTGCCAGTAGGACACAGGGGGTGAATCGGAACACTGAAGCTTTCTTT. This gives the protein CASRTQGVNRNTEAFF. Combining the CDR3 with reference TRBV19 and TRBJ1-1 gives the whole variable domain DGGITQSPKYLFRKEGQNVTLSCEQNLNHDAMYWYRQDPGQGLRLIYYSQIVNDFQKGDIAEGYSVSREKKESFPLTVTSAQKNPTAFYLCASRTQGVNRNTEAFFGQGTRLTVV.

The V and J genes are TRBV27 and TRBJ1-5; 12 bases are a match to TRBD1. Germline-derived CDR1 and CDR2 are MNHEY and SMNVEV (reference sequence). The CDR3 loop spans 15 amino acids. J lost 7 bases, V lost 8 bases, and 9 bases had no gene match. CDR3 region: CASSSAGQGAQPQHF. DNA for the CDR3: TGTGCCAGCTCCAGTGCGGGACAGGGGGCGCAGCCCCAGCATTTT.

The chain is built from TRBV11-2 and TRBJ2-7, with a possible D match to TRBD1 (6 bases). CDR3 length equals 14 residues. Per germline, CDR1 SGHAT and CDR2 FQNNGV. Trimming took 5 bases from V and 7 from J, leaving 18 bases between them. Here the CDR3 reads CASSLQQGVEEQYF. DNA for the CDR3: TGTGCCAGCAGCCTCCAACAGGGAGTGGAGGAGCAGTACTTC. The whole variable domain, filled in from reference TRBV11-2 and TRBJ2-7, reads EAGVAQSPRYKIIEKRQSVAFWCNPISGHATLYWYQQILGQGPKLLIQFQNNGVVDDSQLPKDRFSAERLKGVDSTLKIQPAKLEDSAVYLCASSLQQGVEEQYFGPGTRLTVT.

The chain recombines TRBV5-1 with TRBJ2-2, with a tentative D call TRBD1 (5 bases). Trimming left V 7 bases short and J 0 bases short, with 13 bases between. CDR3 length: 15 residues. Germline V gives CDR1 SGHRS, CDR2 YFSETQ. Here the CDR3 DNA reads TGCGCCAGCCGCGTAGGGGCAGCGAACACCGGGGAGCTGTTTTTT. This codes for CASRVGAANTGELFF.

The V and J genes are TRBV11-3 and TRBJ2-7; tentatively, D is TRBD2 (5 bases). CDR1 is SGHNT and CDR2 is YENEEA in the germline V gene. CDR3 length: 15 residues. V shed 1 base and J shed 3 bases, with 13 bases lying between them. CDR3 residues: CASSLVRTECYEQYF. The CDR3, as DNA: TGTGCCAGCAGCTTAGTTAGGACTGAATGCTACGAGCAGTACTTC.

The J gene is TRBJ1-2, the V gene TRBV6-6; weak D call: TRBD1 (5 bases). CDR3 length: 13 amino acids. Germline lookup yields CDR1 MNHNY and CDR2 SVGAGI (reference sequence). The V end lost 6 bases, the J end lost 8 bases, and 16 bases lay between the germline ends. The CDR3 protein is CASSTGGGWGYTF. CDR3 nucleotide sequence: TGTGCCAGCAGCACCGGGGGGGGTTGGGGCTACACCTTC.

This sequence joins TRBV7-9 and TRBJ2-7; 7 bases match TRBD1. The germline V gene encodes CDR1 SEHNR and CDR2 FQNEAQ (reference sequence). The CDR3 is 13 amino acids. V was clipped by 5 bases and J by 3 bases; unmatched bases: 4. The CDR3 nucleotides read TGTGCCAGCAGCCTGGGACAGATCTACGAGCAGTACTTC. Its protein product is CASSLGQIYEQYF.

This rearrangement joins TRBV7-3 to TRBJ2-5; 13 bases align to TRBD2. TRBJ2-7 explains the end of the DNA better; the J call may be wrong. The CDR3 loop spans 14 amino acids. Germline values: CDR1 SGHTA, CDR2 FQGTGA. The CDR3 sequence: CASGTSGEPDEQYF. The DNA for the CDR3 is TGTGCCAGCGGGACTAGCGGGGAACCGGACGAGCAGTACTTC.

The V gene is TRBV5-1, the J gene TRBJ2-1; tentative D call: TRBD2 (6 bases). The CDR3 spans 14 residues. Per the germline V gene, CDR1 is SGHRS and CDR2 is YFSETQ. V was trimmed by 3 bases and J by 12 bases, leaving 19 bases between them. This CDR3 is CASSWGVEDPWQFF. CDR3 nucleotides: TGCGCCAGCAGCTGGGGGGTAGAGGACCCCTGGCAGTTCTTC.

The rearrangement joins TRBV28 to TRBJ2-4, with a possible D match to TRBD1 (6 bases). CDR1 and CDR2 from the germline V gene are MDHEN and SYDVKM. The CDR3 runs to 16 residues. The germline V and J ends were trimmed by 2 bases and 1 base, with 12 bases remaining between them. This chain's CDR3 is CASSLGTTGAKNIQYF. Here the CDR3 DNA reads TGTGCCAGCAGTTTAGGAACGACAGGCGCCAAAAACATTCAGTACTTC.

This chain uses TRBV29-1 with TRBJ1-2; 8 nucleotides align to TRBD1. Losses at the gene ends were 7 bases for V and 8 bases for J; bases not matched to a gene: 12. This CDR3 spans 13 amino acids. The germline gives CDR1 SQVTM, CDR2 ANQGSEA. The CDR3 loop is CSAGQGFISGYTF. The CDR3 DNA reads as TGCAGCGCAGGACAGGGTTTTATATCGGGCTACACCTTC.

This clone has a handful of counts. The J gene is TRBJ2-5, the V gene TRBV9, with D possibly being TRBD2 (6 bases). The CDR3 consists of 16 residues. Germline V gene data show CDR1 as SGDLS and CDR2 as YYNGEE. Trimming took 4 bases from V and 4 from J, leaving 20 bases between them. CDR3 in amino acids: CASSTTKWGERETQYF. The CDR3 DNA follows: TGTGCCAGCAGCACCACGAAATGGGGGGAGCGAGAGACCCAGTACTTC.